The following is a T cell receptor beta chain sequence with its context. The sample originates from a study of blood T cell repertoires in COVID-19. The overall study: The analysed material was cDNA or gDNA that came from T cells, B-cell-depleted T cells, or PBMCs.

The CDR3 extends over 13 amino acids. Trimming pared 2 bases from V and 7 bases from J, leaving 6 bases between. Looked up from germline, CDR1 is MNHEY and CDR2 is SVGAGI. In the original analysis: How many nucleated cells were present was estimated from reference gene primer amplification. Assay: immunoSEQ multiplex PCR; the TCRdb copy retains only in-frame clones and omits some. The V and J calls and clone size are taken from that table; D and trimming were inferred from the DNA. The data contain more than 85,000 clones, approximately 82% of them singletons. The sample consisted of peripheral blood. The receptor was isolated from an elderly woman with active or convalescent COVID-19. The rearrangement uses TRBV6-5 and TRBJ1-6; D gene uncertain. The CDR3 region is CASSYQTNSPLHF. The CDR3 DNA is TGTGCCAGCAGTTACCAAACAAATTCACCCCTCCACTTT.